This TCR beta chain was sequenced during a study of shared clonotypes between healthy human individuals. Whole-study results and caveats: Clonotypes that were shared across a handful of donors made up roughly 5.2% of naive CD4 clonotypes. Generally, naive subsets (rather than memory subsets) showed larger estimated richness. Donor scarcity curtailed the genetic and exposure-history diversity represented herein.

Sequenced by immunoSEQ multiplex PCR; TCRdb stores in-frame clones only, minus some. This table has a few hundred thousand clones, less than 98% appearing once. After removal of 6 bases from V and 0 bases from J, the junction contained 5 bases not matched to a gene. The germline V gene encodes CDR1 MNHEY and CDR2 SMNVEV (reference sequence). The CDR3 is 14 residues long. All donors were Caucasian adults living in Nashville, Tennessee. This clone was detected only once. Its antigen is undetermined. This receptor was identified in a woman between 25 and 40 years old in good health. Specimen: naive CD4+ T cells sorted from blood. Subset here: CD45RA+ positively selected. The rearrangement links TRBV27 to TRBJ2-7; 7 bases match TRBD1. CDR3 sequence (DNA): TGTGCCAGCAGGACCCGGGACAGCTCCTACGAGCAGTACTTC. This encodes CASRTRDSSYEQYF.